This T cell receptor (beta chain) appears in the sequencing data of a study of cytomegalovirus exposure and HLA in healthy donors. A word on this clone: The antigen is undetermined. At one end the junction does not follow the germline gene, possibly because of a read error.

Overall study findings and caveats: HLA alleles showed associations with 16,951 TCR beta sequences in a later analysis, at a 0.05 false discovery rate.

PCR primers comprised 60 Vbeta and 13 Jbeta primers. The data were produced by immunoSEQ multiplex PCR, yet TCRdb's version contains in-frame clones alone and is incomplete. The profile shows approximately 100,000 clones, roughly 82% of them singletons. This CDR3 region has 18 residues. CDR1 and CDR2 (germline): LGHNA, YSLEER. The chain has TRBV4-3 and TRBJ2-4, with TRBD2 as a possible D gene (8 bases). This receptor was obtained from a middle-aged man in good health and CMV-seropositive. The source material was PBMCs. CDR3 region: CASSQGTGAGLAKNSQYF. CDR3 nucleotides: TGCGCCAGCAGCCAAGGGACAGGAGCTGGACTAGCCAAAAACAGTCAGTACTTC.